The source of this TCR beta chain is a study of ipilimumab plus nivolumab after autologous stem cell transplantation. Ipilimumab, 1 mg/kg, started 14 to 28 days after autologous transplant. Clones were sequenced by immunoSEQ multiplex PCR, and TCRdb holds only the in-frame ones, with some missing. The repertoire holds 15,000 to 20,000 clones, around 81% seen once, with 6% to 7% in the top ten. The source was PBMCs, collected in a trial of ipilimumab plus nivolumab as post-transplant consolidation. The receptor was derived from a male donor with diffuse large B-cell lymphoma.

CDR3 loop: CASSLPGESVRGQETQYF. The CDR3 DNA follows: TGTGCCAGCAGCCTCCCCGGGGAATCAGTAAGGGGCCAAGAGACCCAGTACTTC. The genes are TRBV13 and TRBJ2-5; tentatively, D is TRBD1 or TRBD2 (5 bases each). From germline, CDR1 is PRHDT and CDR2 FYEKMQ (reference sequence). The V end was cut by 5 bases, the J end by 1 base, with 23 bases between. The CDR3 length is 18 residues.